What follows are 12 T cell receptor beta chains derived from one specimen sequenced in a study of blood T cell repertoires in COVID-19. Method: immunoSEQ multiplex PCR; TCRdb's copy keeps in-frame clones and lacks some. There are 200,000 to 250,000 clones in the sample; roughly 84% occur only once, and roughly 2.4% lies in the top ten. Source material: peripheral blood. The source is an older woman with acute or convalescent COVID-19.

The chain uses TRBV10-3 and TRBJ2-3; 11 nucleotides match TRBD2. The CDR3 sequence is 15 residues long. V was clipped by 10 bases and J by 2 bases; unmatched bases: 8. Germline loops: CDR1 ENHRY, CDR2 SYGVKD. The CDR3 reads CATRGTSGPTDTQYF. The CDR3 DNA is TGTGCCACCCGGGGGACTAGCGGACCCACAGATACGCAGTATTTT.

This sequence joins TRBV30 and TRBJ2-1; TRBD2 might be the D (6 bases). V gave up 5 bases and J gave up 6 bases, with 20 bases separating them. CDR1 is GTSNPN and CDR2 is SVGIG in the germline V gene (reference sequence). The CDR3 contains 15 residues. CDR3: CAWAGEAGLGNEQFF. The CDR3 DNA reads TGTGCCTGGGCCGGAGAGGCGGGGCTTGGCAATGAGCAGTTCTTC.

The chain joins TRBV28 to TRBJ1-5, with TRBD1 as a possible D gene (5 bases). The V gene's germline CDR1 is MDHEN and CDR2 SYDVKM. The germline V and J ends were trimmed by 5 bases and 2 bases, with 16 bases remaining between them. The CDR3 has 16 amino acids. CDR3 residues: CASSPTSGSGNQPQHF. In DNA, the CDR3 is TGTGCCAGCAGTCCTACATCAGGGTCGGGCAATCAGCCCCAGCATTTT.

The chain is built from TRBV27 and TRBJ2-7, with 8 bases lining up with TRBD2. Trimming removed 0 bases from V and 7 bases from J; junction bases left unmatched: 11. This CDR3 is 16 amino acids long. Germline V lookup: CDR1 MNHEY, CDR2 SMNVEV (reference sequence). The CDR3 DNA sequence: TGTGCCAGCAGTTTATCGGCTACCGGGGGGGCTGGTGAGCAGTACTTC. Its translation is CASSLSATGGAGEQYF.

The chain recombines TRBV5-4 with TRBJ1-1; 9 bases are shared with TRBD1. The CDR3 is 16 amino acids. The J segment lost 1 base and the V segment lost 4 bases, leaving 8 bases of the junction unmatched. Germline V gives CDR1 SGHNT, CDR2 YYREEE (reference sequence). The CDR3 reads CASSAARTGANTEAFF. The CDR3, as DNA: TGTGCCAGCAGCGCGGCCAGGACAGGGGCGAACACTGAAGCTTTCTTT.

The CDR3 DNA is TGTGCCAGCAGCGTAGCTGGGGGGAGAGGCGGGGAGCTGTTTTTT. Its translation is CASSVAGGRGGELFF. This chain uses TRBV9 with TRBJ2-2, with a weak D call TRBD2 (6 bases). V was trimmed by 0 bases and J by 7 bases, leaving 13 bases between them. From germline, CDR1 is SGDLS and CDR2 YYNGEE. This CDR3 comprises 15 residues.

The CDR3 region has the DNA TGTGCCAGTAGTATGACAGGGTCCACCGGGGAGCTGTTTTTT. Residues: CASSMTGSTGELFF. The chain links TRBV19 to TRBJ2-2; 7 bases fit TRBD1. V dropped 3 bases and J dropped 4; count of bases not matched to a gene: 2. Looked up from germline, CDR1 is LNHDA and CDR2 is SQIVND (reference sequence). This CDR3 contains 14 residues. The complete variable domain, with remaining parts taken from reference TRBV19 and TRBJ2-2, reads DGGITQSPKYLFRKEGQNVTLSCEQNLNHDAMYWYRQDPGQGLRLIYYSQIVNDFQKGDIAEGYSVSREKKESFPLTVTSAQKNPTAFYLCASSMTGSTGELFFGEGSRLTVL.

The V and J genes are TRBV6-6 and TRBJ1-1, with TRBD1 as a possible D gene (6 bases). Trimming left V 8 bases short and J 5 bases short, with 12 bases between. Germline V gene lookup returns CDR1 MNHNY and CDR2 SVGAGI (reference sequence). This CDR3 spans 12 amino acids. The CDR3 DNA follows: TGTGCCAGCGGCTCCACAGGGACTGAAGCTTTCTTT. This encodes CASGSTGTEAFF.

This clone appeared a single time. The rearrangement uses TRBV5-5 and TRBJ1-2; 8 bases align to TRBD1. The germline CDR1 and CDR2 sequences are SGHKS and YYEKEE (reference sequence). V lost 3 bases and J lost 1; bases outside the gene matches: 8. CDR3 length: 16 amino acids. CDR3 protein: CASSSLTGGGNYGYTF. The DNA for the CDR3 is TGTGCCAGCAGCTCACTTACAGGGGGTGGTAACTATGGCTACACCTTC.

Comments on this clone: The sample holds other DNA sequences that translate to the same CDR3. The rearrangement joins TRBV5-1 to TRBJ1-2; 8 bases are a match to TRBD1. The CDR3 has 13 amino acids. From germline, CDR1 is SGHRS and CDR2 YFSETQ. J gave up 3 bases and V 3 bases, and 1 base lay outside the gene matches. The CDR3 bases are TGCGCCAGCAGCTCGACAGGGGACTATGGCTACACCTTC. Protein: CASSSTGDYGYTF.

V is TRBV11-2 and J is TRBJ1-3; tentatively, D is TRBD1 (6 bases). Germline V gene data show CDR1 as SGHAT and CDR2 as FQNNGV. The CDR3 consists of 14 residues. Between the trimmed V and J ends, which lost 5 bases and 4 bases, there was a span of 12 bases. CDR3 loop: CASSDPGAGNTIYF. In DNA, the CDR3 is TGTGCCAGCAGCGACCCAGGGGCCGGAAACACCATATATTTT.

The rearrangement links TRBV12-3 or TRBV12-4 to TRBJ1-2, with D hard to call. CDR3 length equals 13 residues. Trimming removed 6 bases from V and 4 bases from J, with 12 bases in between. CDR3 DNA: TGTGCCAGCAGCACCGGGAGGAGCTATGGCTACACCTTC. It is translated as CASSTGRSYGYTF.